This T cell receptor beta chain stems from a study of blood T cell repertoires in COVID-19. Profiled with immunoSEQ multiplex PCR; TCRdb holds only in-frame clones, not every one. Of roughly 160,000 clones listed, about four fifths are singletons. Sequenced: peripheral blood. The sequence derives from a woman of 80 years or more with acute or convalescent COVID-19.

CDR3 loop: CASSSPAGSNQPQHF. The CDR3 coding sequence is TGTGCCAGCAGTTCCCCTGCCGGTAGCAATCAGCCCCAGCATTTT. This chain connects TRBV28 to TRBJ1-5; D gene ambiguous. Per germline, CDR1 MDHEN and CDR2 SYDVKM. V gave up 4 bases and J gave up 0 bases, with 10 bases separating them. The CDR3 contains 15 residues. Complete variable domain (other parts from reference TRBV28 and TRBJ1-5): DVKVTQSSRYLVKRTGEKVFLECVQDMDHENMFWYRQDPGLGLRLIYFSYDVKMKEKGDIPEGYSVSREKKERFSLILESASTNQTSMYLCASSSPAGSNQPQHFGDGTRLSIL.